This T cell receptor (beta chain) emerged from a study of human T cells and chemical hapten exposure (dated by TCRdb to 2020 to 2022). For context, the study as a whole: For sensitization, 2% DPC in acetone was applied to a 2 cm by 2 cm area of upper inner arm skin. Throughout the study period of 20 to 30 weeks, patients also received therapeutic DPC doses to the scalp every week. Patch testing was done on the upper back using Finn chambers containing 0.01% DPC, and results were scored after 6 days according to International Contact Dermatitis Research Group standards. The patient cohort, mostly female, included alopecia areata with under or over 50% scalp involvement, alopecia totalis and alopecia universalis. The libraries were sequenced as a pool, and the TCR yield per sample differed mostly because of small variations in library volumes within the pool. Peripheral blood TCR repertoire changes were tracked in vivo in alopecia patients during primary and secondary sensitization to the hapten diphenylcyclopropenone (DPC). Patient blood was sampled pre-sensitization (week 0) and at 2, 6 and about 24 weeks after DPC sensitization. About 28 alopecia patients gave blood for TCR sequencing at one to four time points (pre-sensitization, 2, 6 and 24 weeks).

Germline trimming amounts to 6 bases on V and 7 bases on J, with 7 as the count of junction bases outside the gene matches. Taken from the germline V gene, the CDR1 and CDR2 loops are SGHRS and YFSETQ. The CDR3 covers 13 residues, taking in both the cysteine and the phenylalanine. The read is trimmed to its CDR3 DNA, 39 bases read in frame from base 1. Library creation used RACE. Sequencing relied on a NextSeq 500. During library preparation, unique molecular identifiers were attached to individual cDNA molecules so that TCRs could be counted in a quantitative, reproducible way. Both TCR alpha and TCR beta chains were sequenced from each blood RNA sample. The study's own analysis went as follows. Samples had a median of 95,638 TCRs, with a range from roughly 23,224 to 750,000. V, J and CDR3 annotation of the TCR reads was performed with the Decombinator software suite. To make PS versus PT1 abundance plots, every sample was subsampled to the same number of TCRs (28,000). Expanded TCRs were defined as absent before sensitization and observed at least eight times at the 2-week time point. The public reads were quality trimmed at Q25 with fastp and then assembled into clones with MiXCR by TCRdb, keeping productive beta chains. All rows with the same CDR3 protein become a single entry with the most common DNA and genes. Here the V and J calls rest on TCRdb's processing, not on the authors' analysis. The table for this sample lists some 70,000 distinct CDR3 sequences; approximately 11% of them were counted only once. The top ten clones comprise roughly 5.2% of the sample.

What the time point label conveys for this sample: pre-sensitization, week 0. The treatment or condition label, read with the paper, signifies: therapeutic diphenylcyclopropenone sensitization with weekly scalp DPC. Blood at each patch-test visit was drawn before the patch test was applied. To be eligible, patients had to be aged 18 to 70, diagnosed with alopecia and judged suitable for DPC therapy, while pregnant patients were excluded. Total RNA was isolated from unfractionated whole blood collected in Tempus Blood RNA tubes. This clonotype appeared many times. The antigen this receptor binds is unknown. No base quality values were provided; no much bigger clone lies one nucleotide off. Beyond this particular receptor, the publication reports: Because all patients had alopecia, a presumed autoimmune disease, the immune response of the patients might differ from that of healthy individuals. DPC sensitization did not change the number of TCRs with a frequency above 1 in 1000, and there was no evidence of changes in global repertoire structure. A positive correlation was found between the number of PT1 expanded TCRs and patch test score, with significance reached at thresholds 8, 16 and 32 but not 4. After repeated subsampling, changes were observed in the strength of the expansion versus patch-test correlation and in the threshold at which the correlation became significant. Expanded TCRs formed significantly more large CDR3 similarity clusters than pre-sensitization or healthy control sets, consistent with antigen-driven responses.

The sequence was collected from a woman aged 50 to 60 with alopecia areata. Some clones in this sample may be carry-over from other donors' samples. This receptor chain uses TRBV5-1 and TRBJ2-7; TRBD1 fits 10 bases in the junction. The source was whole blood, collected in connection with sensitization to the hapten diphenylcyclopropenone (DPC). The DNA sequence reads TGCGCCAGCACCGGGACAGGGGTGGGAGAGCAGTACTTC. Its amino acids are CASTGTGVGEQYF.